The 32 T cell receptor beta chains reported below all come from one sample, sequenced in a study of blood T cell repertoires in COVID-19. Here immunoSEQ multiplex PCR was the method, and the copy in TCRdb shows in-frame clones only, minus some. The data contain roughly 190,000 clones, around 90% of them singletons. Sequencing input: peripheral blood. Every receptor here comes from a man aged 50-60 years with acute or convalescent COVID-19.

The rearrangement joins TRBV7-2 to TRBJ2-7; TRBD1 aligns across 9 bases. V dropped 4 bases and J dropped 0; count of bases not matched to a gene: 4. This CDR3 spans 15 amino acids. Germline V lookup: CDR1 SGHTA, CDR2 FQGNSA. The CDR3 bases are TGTGCCAGCAGCTCCCCGGACAGGGGCTCCTACGAGCAGTACGTC. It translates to CASSSPDRGSYEQYV.

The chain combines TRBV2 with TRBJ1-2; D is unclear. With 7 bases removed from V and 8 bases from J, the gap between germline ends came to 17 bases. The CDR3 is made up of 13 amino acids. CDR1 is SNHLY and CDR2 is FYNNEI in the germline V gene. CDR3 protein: CASTSRGAGGYTF. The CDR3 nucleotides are TGTGCCAGCACCTCCCGAGGCGCGGGGGGCTACACCTTC.

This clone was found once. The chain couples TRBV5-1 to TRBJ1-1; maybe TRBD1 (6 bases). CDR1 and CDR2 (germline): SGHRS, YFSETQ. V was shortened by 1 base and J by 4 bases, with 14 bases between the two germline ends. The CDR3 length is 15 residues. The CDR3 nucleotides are TGCGCCAGCAGCTTGAGGCAGGGGAGGGGCACTGAAGCTTTCTTT. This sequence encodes CASSLRQGRGTEAFF. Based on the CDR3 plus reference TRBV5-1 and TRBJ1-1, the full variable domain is KAGVTQTPRYLIKTRGQQVTLSCSPISGHRSVSWYQQTPGQGLQFLFEYFSETQRNKGNFPGRFSGRQFSNSRSEMNVSTLELGDSALYLCASSLRQGRGTEAFFGQGTRLTVV.

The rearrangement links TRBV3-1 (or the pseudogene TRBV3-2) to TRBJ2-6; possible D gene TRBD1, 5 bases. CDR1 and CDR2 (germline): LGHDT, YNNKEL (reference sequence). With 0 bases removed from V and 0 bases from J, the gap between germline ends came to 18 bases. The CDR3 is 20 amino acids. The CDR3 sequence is CASSQDRKGRHISGANVLTF. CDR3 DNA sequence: TGTGCCAGCAGCCAAGATCGTAAGGGGCGACACATCTCTGGGGCCAACGTCCTGACTTTC.

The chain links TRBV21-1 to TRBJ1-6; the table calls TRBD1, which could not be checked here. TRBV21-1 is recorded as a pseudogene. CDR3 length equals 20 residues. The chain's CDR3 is CASSNTGHRTPSSYNSPLHF. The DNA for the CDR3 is TGTGCCAGCAGCAACACAGGACATCGGACACCGAGCTCCTATAATTCACCCCTCCACTTT.

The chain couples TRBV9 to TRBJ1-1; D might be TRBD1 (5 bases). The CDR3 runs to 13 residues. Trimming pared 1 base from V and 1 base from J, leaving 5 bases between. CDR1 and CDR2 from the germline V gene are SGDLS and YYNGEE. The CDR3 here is CASSVTGNTEAFF. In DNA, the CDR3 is TGTGCCAGCAGCGTAACAGGGAACACTGAAGCTTTCTTT.

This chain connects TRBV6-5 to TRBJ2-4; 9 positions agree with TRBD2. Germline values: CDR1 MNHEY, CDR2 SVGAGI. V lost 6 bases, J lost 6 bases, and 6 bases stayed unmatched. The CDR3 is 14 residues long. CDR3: CASSDSGSLNIQYF. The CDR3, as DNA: TGTGCCAGCAGCGATAGCGGGAGCCTAAACATTCAGTACTTC.

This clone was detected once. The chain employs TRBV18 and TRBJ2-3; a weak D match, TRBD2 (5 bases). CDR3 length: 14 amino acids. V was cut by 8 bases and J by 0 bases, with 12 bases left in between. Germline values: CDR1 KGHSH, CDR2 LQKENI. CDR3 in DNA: TGTGCCAGCGCATCGGGAACTAGCACAGATACGCAGTATTTT. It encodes CASASGTSTDTQYF.

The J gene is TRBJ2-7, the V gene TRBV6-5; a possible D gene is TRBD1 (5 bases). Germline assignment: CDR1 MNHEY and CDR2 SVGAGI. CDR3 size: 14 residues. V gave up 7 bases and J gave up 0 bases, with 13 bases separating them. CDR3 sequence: CASIPLQGSYEQYF. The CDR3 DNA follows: TGTGCCAGCATCCCCCTCCAGGGCTCCTACGAGCAGTACTTC.

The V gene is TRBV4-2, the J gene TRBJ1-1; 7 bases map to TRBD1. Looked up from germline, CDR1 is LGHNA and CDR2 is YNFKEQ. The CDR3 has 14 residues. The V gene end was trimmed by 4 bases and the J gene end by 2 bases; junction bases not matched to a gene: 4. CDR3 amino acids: CASSLRDRNTEAFF. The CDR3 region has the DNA TGTGCCAGCAGCCTCCGGGACAGAAACACTGAAGCTTTCTTT.

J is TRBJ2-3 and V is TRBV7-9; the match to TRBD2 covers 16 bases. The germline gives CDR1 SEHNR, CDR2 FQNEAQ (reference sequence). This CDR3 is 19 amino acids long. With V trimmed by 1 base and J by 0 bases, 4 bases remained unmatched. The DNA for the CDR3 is TGTGCCAGCAGCTTAGAAGGGACTAGCGGGGGGGTTAGCACAGATACGCAGTATTTT. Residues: CASSLEGTSGGVSTDTQYF.

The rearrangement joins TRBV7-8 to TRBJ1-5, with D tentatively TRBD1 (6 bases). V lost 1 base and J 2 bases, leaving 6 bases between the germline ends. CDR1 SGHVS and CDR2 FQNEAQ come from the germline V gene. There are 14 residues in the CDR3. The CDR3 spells CASSLDRGNQPQHF. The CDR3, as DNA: TGTGCCAGCAGCTTAGACAGGGGCAATCAGCCCCAGCATTTT. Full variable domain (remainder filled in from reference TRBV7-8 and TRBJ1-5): GAGVSQSPRYKVAKRGQDVALRCDPISGHVSLFWYQQALGQGPEFLTYFQNEAQLDKSGLPSDRFFAERPEGSVSTLKIQRTQQEDSAVYLCASSLDRGNQPQHFGDGTRLSIL.

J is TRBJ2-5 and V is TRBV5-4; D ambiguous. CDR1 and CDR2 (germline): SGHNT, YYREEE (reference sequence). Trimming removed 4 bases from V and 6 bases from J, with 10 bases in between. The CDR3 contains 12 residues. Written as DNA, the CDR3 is TGTGCCAGCAGCGCTGGAGCCCAGACCCAGTACTTC. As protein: CASSAGAQTQYF.

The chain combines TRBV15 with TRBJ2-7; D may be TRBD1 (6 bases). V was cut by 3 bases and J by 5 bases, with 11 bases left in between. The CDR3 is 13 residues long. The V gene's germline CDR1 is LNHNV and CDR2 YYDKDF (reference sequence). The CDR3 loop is CATSSQGKDEQYV. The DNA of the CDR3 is TGTGCCACCAGCAGTCAGGGGAAGGACGAGCAGTACGTC.

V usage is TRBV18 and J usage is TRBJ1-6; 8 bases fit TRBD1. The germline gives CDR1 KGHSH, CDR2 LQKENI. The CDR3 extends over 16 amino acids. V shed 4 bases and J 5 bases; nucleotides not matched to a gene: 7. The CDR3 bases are TGTGCCAGCTCACGACAGGGGTGGGAAAATAATTCACCCCTCCACTTT. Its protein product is CASSRQGWENNSPLHF.

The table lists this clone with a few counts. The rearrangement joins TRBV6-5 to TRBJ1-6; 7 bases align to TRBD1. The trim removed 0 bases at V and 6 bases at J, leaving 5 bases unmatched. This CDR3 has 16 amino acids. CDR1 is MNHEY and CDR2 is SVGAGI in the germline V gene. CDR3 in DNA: TGTGCCAGCAGTTACTCAGGGGGCGCCTTTAATTCACCCCTCCACTTT. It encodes CASSYSGGAFNSPLHF.

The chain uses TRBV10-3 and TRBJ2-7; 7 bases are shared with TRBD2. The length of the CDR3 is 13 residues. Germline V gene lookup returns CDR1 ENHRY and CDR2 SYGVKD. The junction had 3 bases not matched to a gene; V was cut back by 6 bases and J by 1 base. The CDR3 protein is CAISDGGSYEQYF. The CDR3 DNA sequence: TGTGCCATCAGCGACGGGGGGTCCTACGAGCAGTACTTC.

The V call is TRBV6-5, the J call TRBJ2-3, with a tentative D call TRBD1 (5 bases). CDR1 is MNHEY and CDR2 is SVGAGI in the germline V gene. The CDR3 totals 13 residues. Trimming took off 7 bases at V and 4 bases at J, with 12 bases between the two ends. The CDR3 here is CASKDSGSDTQYF. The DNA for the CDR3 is TGTGCCAGCAAAGATTCAGGGTCAGATACGCAGTATTTT.

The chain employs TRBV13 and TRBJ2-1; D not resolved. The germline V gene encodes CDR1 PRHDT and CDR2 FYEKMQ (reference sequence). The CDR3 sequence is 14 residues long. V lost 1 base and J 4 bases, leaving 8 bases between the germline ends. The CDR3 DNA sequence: TGTGCCAGCAGCTTAGTGGCATCTTACAATGAGCAGTTCTTC. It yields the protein CASSLVASYNEQFF.

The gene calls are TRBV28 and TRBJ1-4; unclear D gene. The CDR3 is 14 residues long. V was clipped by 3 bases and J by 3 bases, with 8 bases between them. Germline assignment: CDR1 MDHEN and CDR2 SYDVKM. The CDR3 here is CASSLRAANEKLFF. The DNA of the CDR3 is TGTGCCAGCAGTTTGCGGGCTGCTAATGAAAAACTGTTTTTT.

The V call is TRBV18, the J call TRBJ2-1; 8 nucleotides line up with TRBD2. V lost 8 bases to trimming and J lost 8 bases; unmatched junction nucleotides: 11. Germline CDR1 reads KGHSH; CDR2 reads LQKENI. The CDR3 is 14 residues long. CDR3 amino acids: CASHQREQFDEQFF. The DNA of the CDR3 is TGTGCCAGCCATCAGCGGGAGCAATTCGATGAGCAGTTCTTC.

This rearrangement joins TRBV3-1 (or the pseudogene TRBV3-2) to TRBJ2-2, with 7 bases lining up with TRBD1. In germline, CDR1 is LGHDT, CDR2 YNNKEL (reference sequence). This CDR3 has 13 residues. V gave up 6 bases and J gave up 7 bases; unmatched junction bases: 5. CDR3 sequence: CASSFRGYGELFF. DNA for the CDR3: TGTGCCAGCAGTTTCAGGGGGTACGGGGAGCTGTTTTTT.

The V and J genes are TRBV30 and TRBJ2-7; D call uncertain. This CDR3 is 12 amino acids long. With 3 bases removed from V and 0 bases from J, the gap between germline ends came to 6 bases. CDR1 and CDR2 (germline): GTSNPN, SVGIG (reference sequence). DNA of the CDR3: TGTGCCTGGAGGCCCGGCTCCTACGAGCAGTACTTC. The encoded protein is CAWRPGSYEQYF.

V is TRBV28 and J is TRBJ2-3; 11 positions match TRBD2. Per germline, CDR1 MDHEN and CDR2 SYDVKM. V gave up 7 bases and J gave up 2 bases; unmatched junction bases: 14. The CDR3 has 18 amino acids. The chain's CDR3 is CASIPSGGTLPDTDTQYF. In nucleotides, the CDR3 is TGTGCCAGCATTCCTAGCGGGGGGACTCTTCCCGACACAGATACGCAGTATTTT.

CDR3 residues: CASSQGQGKQPQHF. The CDR3 DNA reads TGCGCCAGCAGCCAAGGACAGGGAAAACAGCCCCAGCATTTT. The V gene is TRBV4-3, the J gene TRBJ1-5, with 7 bases matching TRBD1. Germline CDR1 and CDR2: LGHNA and YSLEER. Trimming at V came to 1 base and at J to 7 bases, leaving 4 bases not matched to a gene. The CDR3 is 14 residues long.

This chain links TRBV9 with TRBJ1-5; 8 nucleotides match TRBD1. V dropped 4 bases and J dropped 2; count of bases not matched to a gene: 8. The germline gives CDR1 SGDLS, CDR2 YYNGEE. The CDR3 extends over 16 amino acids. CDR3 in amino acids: CASSLDRDAGNQPQHF. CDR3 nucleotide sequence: TGTGCCAGCAGCTTGGACAGGGATGCGGGCAATCAGCCCCAGCATTTT.

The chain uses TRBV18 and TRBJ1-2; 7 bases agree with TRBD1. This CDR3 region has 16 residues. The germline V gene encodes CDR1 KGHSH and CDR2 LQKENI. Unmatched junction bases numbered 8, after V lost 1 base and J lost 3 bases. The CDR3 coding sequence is TGTGCCAGCTCACCACTAGAAGGGGGCGTAGACTATGGCTACACCTTC. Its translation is CASSPLEGGVDYGYTF.

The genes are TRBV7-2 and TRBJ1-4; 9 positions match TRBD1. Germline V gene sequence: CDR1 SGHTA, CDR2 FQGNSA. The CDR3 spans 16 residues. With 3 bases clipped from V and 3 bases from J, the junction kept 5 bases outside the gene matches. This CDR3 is CASSLYRGLANEKLFF. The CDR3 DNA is TGTGCCAGCAGCTTGTACAGGGGGCTGGCTAATGAAAAACTGTTTTTT. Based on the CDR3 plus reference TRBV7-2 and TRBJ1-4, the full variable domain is GAGVSQSPSNKVTEKGKDVELRCDPISGHTALYWYRQSLGQGLEFLIYFQGNSAPDKSGLPSDRFSAERTGGSVSTLTIQRTQQEDSAVYLCASSLYRGLANEKLFFGSGTQLSVL.

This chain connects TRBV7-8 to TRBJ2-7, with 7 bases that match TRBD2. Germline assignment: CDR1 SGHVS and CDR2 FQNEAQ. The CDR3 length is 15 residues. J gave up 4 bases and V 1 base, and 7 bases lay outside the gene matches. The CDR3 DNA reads TGTGCCAGCAGCTTAGAAAGCGGGACGGGGTACGAGCAGTACTTC. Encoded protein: CASSLESGTGYEQYF. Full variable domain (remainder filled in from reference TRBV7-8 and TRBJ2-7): GAGVSQSPRYKVAKRGQDVALRCDPISGHVSLFWYQQALGQGPEFLTYFQNEAQLDKSGLPSDRFFAERPEGSVSTLKIQRTQQEDSAVYLCASSLESGTGYEQYFGPGTRLTVT.

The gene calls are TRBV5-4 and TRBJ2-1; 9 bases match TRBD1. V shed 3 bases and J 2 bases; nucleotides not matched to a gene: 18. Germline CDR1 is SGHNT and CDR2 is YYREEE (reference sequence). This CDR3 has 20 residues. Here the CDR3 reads CASSSGGQGAGLGAYNEQFF. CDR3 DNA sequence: TGTGCCAGCAGCTCGGGGGGACAGGGAGCGGGCTTAGGAGCCTACAATGAGCAGTTCTTC.

CDR3 DNA sequence: TGTGCCAGCAGTTTAGTTACAGGGTCTAGCAATCAGCCCCAGCATTTT. Encoded protein: CASSLVTGSSNQPQHF. The V gene is TRBV28, the J gene TRBJ1-5, with D possibly TRBD1 on 6 matching bases. The CDR3 covers 16 residues. Trimming took 2 bases from V and 0 from J, leaving 11 bases between them. Germline V gene sequence: CDR1 MDHEN, CDR2 SYDVKM.

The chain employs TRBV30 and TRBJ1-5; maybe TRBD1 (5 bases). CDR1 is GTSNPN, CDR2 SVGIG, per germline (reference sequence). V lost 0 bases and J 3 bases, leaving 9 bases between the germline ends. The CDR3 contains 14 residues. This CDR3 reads CAWSVKGPNQPQHF. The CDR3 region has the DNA TGTGCCTGGAGTGTGAAGGGGCCCAATCAGCCCCAGCATTTT.